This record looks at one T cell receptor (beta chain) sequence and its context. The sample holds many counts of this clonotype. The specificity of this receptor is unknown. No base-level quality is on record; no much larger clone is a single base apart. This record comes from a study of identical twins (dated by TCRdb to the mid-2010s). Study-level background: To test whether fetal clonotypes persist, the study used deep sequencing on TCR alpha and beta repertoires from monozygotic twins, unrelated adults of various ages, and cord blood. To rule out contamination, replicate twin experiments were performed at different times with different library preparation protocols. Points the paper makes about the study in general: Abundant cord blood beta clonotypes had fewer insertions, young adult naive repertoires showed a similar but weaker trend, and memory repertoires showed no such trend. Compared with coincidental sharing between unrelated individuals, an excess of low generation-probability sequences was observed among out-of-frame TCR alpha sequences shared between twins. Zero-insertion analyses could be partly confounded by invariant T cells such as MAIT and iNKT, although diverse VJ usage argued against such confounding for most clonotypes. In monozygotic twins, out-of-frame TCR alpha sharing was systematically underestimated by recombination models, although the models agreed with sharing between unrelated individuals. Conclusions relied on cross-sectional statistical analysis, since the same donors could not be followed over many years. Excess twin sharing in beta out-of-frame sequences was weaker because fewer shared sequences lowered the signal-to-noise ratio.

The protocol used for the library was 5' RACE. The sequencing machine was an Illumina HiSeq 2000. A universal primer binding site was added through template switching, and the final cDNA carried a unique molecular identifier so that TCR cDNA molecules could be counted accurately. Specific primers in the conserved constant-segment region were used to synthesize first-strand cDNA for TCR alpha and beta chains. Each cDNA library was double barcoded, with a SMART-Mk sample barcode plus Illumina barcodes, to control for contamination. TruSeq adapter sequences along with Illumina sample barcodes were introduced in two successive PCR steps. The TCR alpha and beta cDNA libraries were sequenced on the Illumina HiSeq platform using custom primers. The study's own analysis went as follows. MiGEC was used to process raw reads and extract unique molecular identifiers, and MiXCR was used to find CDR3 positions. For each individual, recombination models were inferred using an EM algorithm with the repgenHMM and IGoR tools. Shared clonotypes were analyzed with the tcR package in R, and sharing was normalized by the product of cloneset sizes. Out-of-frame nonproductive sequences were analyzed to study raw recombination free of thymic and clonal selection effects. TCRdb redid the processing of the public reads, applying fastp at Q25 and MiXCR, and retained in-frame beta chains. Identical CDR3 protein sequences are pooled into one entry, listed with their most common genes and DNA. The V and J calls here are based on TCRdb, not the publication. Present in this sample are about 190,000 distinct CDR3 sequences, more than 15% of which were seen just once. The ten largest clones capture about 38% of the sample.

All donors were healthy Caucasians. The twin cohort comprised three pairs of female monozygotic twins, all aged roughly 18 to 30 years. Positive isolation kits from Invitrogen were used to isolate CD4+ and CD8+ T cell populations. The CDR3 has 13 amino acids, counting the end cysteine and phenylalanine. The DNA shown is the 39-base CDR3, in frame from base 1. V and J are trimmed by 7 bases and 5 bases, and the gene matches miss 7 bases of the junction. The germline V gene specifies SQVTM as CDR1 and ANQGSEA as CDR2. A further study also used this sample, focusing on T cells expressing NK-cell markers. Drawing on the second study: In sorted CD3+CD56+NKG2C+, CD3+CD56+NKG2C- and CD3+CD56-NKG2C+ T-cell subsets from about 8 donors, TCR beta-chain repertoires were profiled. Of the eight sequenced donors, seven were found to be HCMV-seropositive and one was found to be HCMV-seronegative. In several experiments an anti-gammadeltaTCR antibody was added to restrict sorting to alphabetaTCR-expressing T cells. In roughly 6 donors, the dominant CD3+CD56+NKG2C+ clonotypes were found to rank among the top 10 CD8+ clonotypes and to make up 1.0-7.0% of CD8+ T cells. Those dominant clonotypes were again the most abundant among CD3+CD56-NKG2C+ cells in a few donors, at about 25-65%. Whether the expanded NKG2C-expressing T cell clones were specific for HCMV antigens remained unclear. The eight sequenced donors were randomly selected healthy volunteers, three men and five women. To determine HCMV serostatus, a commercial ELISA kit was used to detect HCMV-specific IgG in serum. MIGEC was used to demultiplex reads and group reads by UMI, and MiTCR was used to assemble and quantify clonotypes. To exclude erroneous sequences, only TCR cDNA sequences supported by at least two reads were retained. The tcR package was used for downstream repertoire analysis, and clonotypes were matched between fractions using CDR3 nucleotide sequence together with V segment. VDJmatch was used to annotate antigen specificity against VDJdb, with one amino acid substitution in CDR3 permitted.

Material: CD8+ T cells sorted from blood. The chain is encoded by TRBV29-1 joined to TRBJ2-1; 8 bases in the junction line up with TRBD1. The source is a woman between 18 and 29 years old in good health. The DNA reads TGCAGCGCGGACAGGGTGGAACACAATGAGCAGTTCTTC. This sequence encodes CSADRVEHNEQFF.